The subject of this entry is one TCR beta chain. The antigen is not known. Blood samples of 2 to 2.5 ml were drawn from every donor. From whole blood, total RNA was isolated without any sorting of T cells. This sample stems from a study of monozygotic twins with inflammatory bowel disease. General study points: IBD patients, compared with healthy twins, shared fewer clonotypes with others (especially with disease activity).

The CDR3 extends over 14 amino acids. Germline V lookup: CDR1 KGHSH, CDR2 LQKENI. With roughly 17 and 9 cycles respectively, two nested PCRs were carried out on TCRalpha and TCRbeta cDNA. With the 5' RACE reads reprocessed, TCRdb shows one record per CDR3 protein and no DNA. The listing contains around 150,000 distinct CDR3 sequences. This clonotype was sampled from a human donor with ulcerative colitis or Crohn's disease, or a healthy co-twin of an affected twin (not recorded which). The sample comprised blood. The gene calls are TRBV18 and TRBJ2-5; TCRdb designates TRBD1, a call that cannot be tested without DNA. CDR3: CASSPDRNGETQYF.